This paragraph reports one T cell receptor beta chain. The target antigen is unknown. The CDR3 length is 15 residues. Per the germline V gene, CDR1 is SEHNR and CDR2 is FQNEAQ (reference sequence). This record comes from a study of CXCR3-negative and CXCR3-positive naive CD8 T cells. Regarding the study as a whole: Partially decreased CXCR3 expression was recorded after cryopreservation, and fresh PBMCs were used in most assays.

cDNA libraries for TRB were generated by 5' RACE incorporating UMI labels. TCRdb re-called the 5' RACE reads, yielding one record per CDR3 amino acid sequence without DNA. The record lists about 22,000 distinct CDR3 sequences, of which the ten most abundant hold roughly a fifth. The rearrangement uses TRBV7-9 and TRBJ1-6; the D gene TCRdb calls, TRBD1, cannot be checked with no DNA. The clonotype was recovered from a human donor in good health. Some clones in this sample may be carry-over from other donors' samples. Material for sequencing was memory CD8+ T cells from blood. The CDR3: CASSKTGTGNSPLHF. The full variable domain, with the rest looked up from reference TRBV7-9 and TRBJ1-6, is DTGVSQNPRHKITKRGQNVTFRCDPISEHNRLYWYRQTLGQGPEFLTYFQNEAQLEKSRLLSDRFSAERPKGSFSTLEIQRTEQGDSAMYLCASSKTGTGNSPLHFGNGTRLTVT.